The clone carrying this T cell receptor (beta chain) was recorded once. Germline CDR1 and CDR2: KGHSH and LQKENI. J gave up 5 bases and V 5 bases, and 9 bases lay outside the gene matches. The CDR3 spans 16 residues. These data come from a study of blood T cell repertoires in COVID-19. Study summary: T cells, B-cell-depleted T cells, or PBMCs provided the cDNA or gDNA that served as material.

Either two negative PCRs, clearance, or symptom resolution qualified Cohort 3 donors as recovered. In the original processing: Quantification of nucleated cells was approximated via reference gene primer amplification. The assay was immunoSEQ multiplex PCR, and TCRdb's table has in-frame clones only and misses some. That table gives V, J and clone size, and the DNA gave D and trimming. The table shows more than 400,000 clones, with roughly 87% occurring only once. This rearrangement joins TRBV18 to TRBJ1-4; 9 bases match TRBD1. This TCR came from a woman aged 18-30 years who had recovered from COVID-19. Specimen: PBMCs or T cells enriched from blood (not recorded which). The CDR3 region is CASSSVPGTGNEKLFF. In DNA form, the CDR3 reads TGTGCCAGCTCATCTGTTCCCGGGACAGGGAATGAAAAACTGTTTTTT.